This entry describes one T cell receptor beta chain. The data derive from a study of patients and donors after allogeneic stem cell transplantation. The CDR3 contains 14 residues. Looked up from germline, CDR1 is SEHNR and CDR2 is FQNEAQ (reference sequence). Between the trimmed V and J ends, which lost 2 bases and 8 bases, there was a span of 12 bases. TCRdb reprocessed the RT-PCR reads via MiXCR and lists one record per CDR3 protein. The sample has some 160,000 distinct CDR3 sequences; 24% are singletons. The chain combines TRBV7-9 with TRBJ1-4; D unresolved. This TCR was recovered from a human donor who was either an allogeneic HSCT recipient or a stem cell or donor lymphocyte infusion donor (not recorded which). It is not recorded whose cells these are; they may come from a transplant donor. Sequenced material: blood, either unsorted or a sorted T cell fraction (not recorded which). Written as DNA, the CDR3 is TGTGCCAGCAGCTTAAACGGGAATTGGGAAAAACTGTTTTTT. Its protein product is CASSLNGNWEKLFF.